These 5 T cell receptor beta chains were all obtained from the same sample, sequenced in a study of T cell responses to AZD1222 COVID-19 vaccine. TCRdb's table, derived via immunoSEQ multiplex PCR, lists solely in-frame clones and lacks some. The sample lists 150,000 to 200,000 clones, roughly 93% occurring once. This material consisted of peripheral blood, taken on day 0 of AZD1222 vaccination. All receptors come from an adult in good health.

This clone was observed a single time. This chain links TRBV4-1 with TRBJ1-6, with a weak D call TRBD1 (5 bases). Germline loops: CDR1 MGHRA, CDR2 YSYEKL. Trimming shortened V by 4 bases and J by 5 bases, and 12 bases separated the two germline ends. CDR3 length: 15 amino acids. CDR3 DNA: TGCGCCAGCAGCCTCGGGACGCCGAATAATTCACCCCTCCACTTT. Protein: CASSLGTPNNSPLHF.

V usage is TRBV25-1 and J usage is TRBJ1-6; D might be TRBD1 (5 bases). Looked up from germline, CDR1 is MGHDK and CDR2 is SYGVNS. This CDR3 is built from 14 residues. Deletions cut 3 bases from V and 9 bases from J, with 12 bases between. The CDR3 protein is CASSDRDTISPLHF. The CDR3 nucleotides are TGTGCCAGCAGTGACAGGGATACTATTTCACCCCTCCACTTT.

This clone was recorded only once. V usage is TRBV5-4 and J usage is TRBJ2-7, with 7 bases aligning to TRBD2. This CDR3 contains 14 residues. CDR1 is SGHNT, CDR2 YYREEE, per germline (reference sequence). Trimming removed 4 bases from V and 6 bases from J; junction bases left unmatched: 10. CDR3: CASSRLAPYSEQYF. CDR3 nucleotides: TGTGCCAGCAGCCGACTAGCCCCGTACTCCGAGCAGTACTTC.

This rearrangement joins TRBV18 to TRBJ1-5; 8 bases fit TRBD1. CDR1 is KGHSH and CDR2 is LQKENI in the germline V gene. This CDR3 region has 16 residues. Losses at the gene ends were 2 bases for V and 5 bases for J; bases not matched to a gene: 8. In DNA, the CDR3 is TGTGCCAGCTCACCAAGTACAGGGGGGATCCATCAGCCCCAGCATTTT. Translation gives CASSPSTGGIHQPQHF.

The rearrangement joins TRBV5-1 to TRBJ2-2; D gene uncertain. With 4 bases removed from V and 7 bases from J, the gap between germline ends came to 17 bases. There are 15 residues in the CDR3. Germline V CDR1 and CDR2: SGHRS, YFSETQ. This CDR3 is CASSPPETLGGELFF. CDR3 nucleotides: TGCGCCAGCAGCCCCCCCGAGACCCTGGGCGGGGAGCTGTTTTTT.